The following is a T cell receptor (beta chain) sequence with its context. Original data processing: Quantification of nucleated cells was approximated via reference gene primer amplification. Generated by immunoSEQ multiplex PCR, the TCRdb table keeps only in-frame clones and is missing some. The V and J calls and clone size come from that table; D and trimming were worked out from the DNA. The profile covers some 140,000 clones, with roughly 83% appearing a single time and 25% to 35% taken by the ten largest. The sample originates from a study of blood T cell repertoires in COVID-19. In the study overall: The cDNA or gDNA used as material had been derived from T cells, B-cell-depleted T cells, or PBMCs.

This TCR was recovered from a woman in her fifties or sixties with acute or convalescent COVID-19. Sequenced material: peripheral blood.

DNA for the CDR3: TGTGCCAGCAGCCAATATAGCGGACAGGGGTTGGGAGGCTACACCTTC. Translated: CASSQYSGQGLGGYTF. The chain joins TRBV3-1 (or the pseudogene TRBV3-2) to TRBJ1-2, with 9 bases matching TRBD1. Germline V gives CDR1 LGHDT, CDR2 YNNKEL (reference sequence). The CDR3 spans 16 residues. V dropped 2 bases and J dropped 8; count of bases not matched to a gene: 12.